A single sample is the source of the 27 T cell receptor beta chains below, sequenced in a study of shared clonotypes between healthy human individuals. Method: immunoSEQ multiplex PCR; TCRdb's copy keeps in-frame clones and lacks some. The sample includes roughly 2.1 million clones, about 92% of them seen just once. CD45RO-negative, CCR7-positively selected cells formed the naive CD8 fraction, excluding terminally differentiated effector memory CD45RA+ cells. What was sequenced was naive CD8+ T cells from PBMCs. The source is a man aged 18 to 30 in good health. Some clones in this sample may be carry-over from other donors' samples.

The rearrangement links TRBV5-6 to TRBJ2-3; TRBD1 matches 7 bases. Germline V gene lookup returns CDR1 SGHDT and CDR2 YYEEEE. The CDR3 spans 18 residues. Trimming took 0 bases from V and 9 from J; bases not matched to a gene: 19. The CDR3 DNA is TGTGCCAGCAGCTTGGCGCCCCAACAAGGGGGCTTAATTAGAACGCAGTATTTT. Translation: CASSLAPQQGGLIRTQYF.

The rearrangement uses TRBV4-1 and TRBJ2-7; maybe TRBD1 (5 bases). Trimming took off 0 bases at V and 3 bases at J, with 15 bases between the two ends. The CDR3 runs 16 residues. CDR1 and CDR2 (germline): MGHRA, YSYEKL. The CDR3 loop is CASSQEFQTEYYEQYF. The CDR3 nucleotides are TGCGCCAGCAGCCAAGAATTTCAGACAGAGTACTACGAGCAGTACTTC.

This chain uses TRBV10-2 with TRBJ1-2; 8 bases line up with TRBD1. Germline values: CDR1 WSHSY, CDR2 SAAADI. J lost 7 bases, V lost 2 bases, and 15 bases had no gene match. The CDR3 totals 17 residues. The CDR3 here is CASSEPRTGRGLGGYTF. The CDR3 DNA sequence: TGCGCCAGCAGTGAGCCTCGGACAGGGCGAGGTTTAGGTGGCTACACCTTC.

As for this clone: The same CDR3 also results from other DNA sequences found in this sample. This chain uses TRBV7-8 with TRBJ2-2; D is undetermined. Trimming removed 1 base at V and 6 bases at J, with 3 bases between. Germline CDR1 SGHVS, CDR2 FQNEAQ. This CDR3 spans 12 amino acids. This chain's CDR3 is CASSLGSGELFF. In nucleotides, the CDR3 is TGTGCCAGCAGCTTAGGGTCCGGGGAGCTGTTTTTT.

V and J are TRBV29-1 and TRBJ2-1; 8 nucleotides line up with TRBD2. J gave up 8 bases and V 5 bases, and 11 bases lay outside the gene matches. The V gene's germline CDR1 is SQVTM and CDR2 ANQGSEA. The CDR3 runs 14 residues. The CDR3 reads CSVFSGTSAYEQFF. For the CDR3, the DNA is TGCAGCGTTTTTAGCGGGACTAGTGCTTATGAGCAGTTCTTC.

This clone was picked up one time. The V and J genes are TRBV4-2 and TRBJ2-1; 7 positions match TRBD2. Germline V lookup: CDR1 LGHNA, CDR2 YNFKEQ. The V segment lost 5 bases and the J segment 6 bases; nucleotides outside the gene matches: 4. CDR3 length: 13 residues. This CDR3 is CASSDGGTNEQFF. The CDR3, as DNA: TGTGCCAGCAGCGACGGGGGGACCAATGAGCAGTTCTTC.

This chain joins TRBV5-5 and TRBJ2-7, with 13 bases lining up with TRBD2. Trimming removed 3 bases from V and 5 bases from J; junction bases left unmatched: 2. Germline V CDR1 and CDR2: SGHKS, YYEKEE (reference sequence). CDR3 length: 14 amino acids. This CDR3 is CASSWTSGSDEQYF. The CDR3 nucleotides read TGTGCCAGCAGCTGGACTAGCGGGAGCGACGAGCAGTACTTC.

The V call is TRBV11-2, the J call TRBJ2-2; the match to TRBD1 covers 7 bases. This CDR3 is built from 19 residues. CDR1 SGHAT and CDR2 FQNNGV come from the germline V gene. V gave up 0 bases and J gave up 6 bases; unmatched junction bases: 16. In nucleotides, the CDR3 is TGTGCCAGCAGCTTAGATGTCAGAGACAGGGTATTTTTAGCCGGGGAGCTGTTTTTT. As protein: CASSLDVRDRVFLAGELFF. Full variable domain (outside the CDR3, taken from reference TRBV11-2 and TRBJ2-2): EAGVAQSPRYKIIEKRQSVAFWCNPISGHATLYWYQQILGQGPKLLIQFQNNGVVDDSQLPKDRFSAERLKGVDSTLKIQPAKLEDSAVYLCASSLDVRDRVFLAGELFFGEGSRLTVL.

This clone was picked up one time. V usage is TRBV5-1 and J usage is TRBJ2-2; 7 nucleotides match TRBD2. Germline trimming cut 0 bases from V and 4 bases from J; bases unmatched to any gene: 6. Germline-derived CDR1 and CDR2 are SGHRS and YFSETQ. This CDR3 has 16 residues. CDR3 DNA: TGCGCCAGCAGCTTGGATCCGGGAGGCGGCACCGGGGAGCTGTTTTTT. This codes for CASSLDPGGGTGELFF.

The chain combines TRBV30 with TRBJ1-2; 10 nucleotides agree with TRBD1. Germline V gene sequence: CDR1 GTSNPN, CDR2 SVGIG (reference sequence). Trimming cost V 5 bases and J 7 bases; bases outside gene matches: 7. This CDR3 comprises 13 residues. The CDR3 here is CAWFGTGVSGYTF. The CDR3 nucleotides read TGTGCCTGGTTCGGGACAGGGGTTTCTGGCTACACCTTC.

The V and J genes are TRBV19 and TRBJ2-7; 8 bases fit TRBD2. V shed 5 bases and J 7 bases; nucleotides not matched to a gene: 16. This CDR3 has 16 residues. Germline loops: CDR1 LNHDA, CDR2 SQIVND (reference sequence). This CDR3 reads CASSPARAAGVWEQYF. The CDR3 DNA is TGTGCCAGTAGTCCCGCCCGGGCAGCGGGAGTGTGGGAGCAGTACTTC.

This clone has only one observation. This chain links TRBV6-1 with TRBJ2-7; D possibly corresponds to TRBD2 (5 bases). Germline lookup yields CDR1 MNHNS and CDR2 SASEGT. The CDR3 sequence is 14 residues long. V gave up 0 bases and J gave up 5 bases, with 11 bases separating them. The CDR3 loop reads CASSEASSTDEQYF. The CDR3 DNA is TGTGCCAGCAGTGAAGCGTCTAGCACGGACGAGCAGTACTTC.

The V call is TRBV6-5, the J call TRBJ2-1, with 8 positions matching TRBD2. Germline values: CDR1 MNHEY, CDR2 SVGAGI. The V gene end was trimmed by 8 bases and the J gene end by 3 bases; junction bases not matched to a gene: 6. The length of the CDR3 is 14 residues. The CDR3 sequence is CASSERESYNEQFF. The CDR3 DNA follows: TGTGCCAGCTCTGAGCGGGAGAGCTACAATGAGCAGTTCTTC.

The gene calls are TRBV19 and TRBJ2-2; TRBD2 aligns across 7 bases. The CDR3 consists of 16 residues. Per germline, CDR1 LNHDA and CDR2 SQIVND (reference sequence). Losses at the gene ends were 7 bases for V and 5 bases for J; bases not matched to a gene: 13. The CDR3 region is CASTPGRGQGTGELFF. CDR3 sequence (DNA): TGTGCCAGTACCCCTGGGAGGGGCCAGGGTACCGGGGAGCTGTTTTTT.

The rearrangement joins TRBV7-9 to TRBJ2-3, with D perhaps given as TRBD1 or TRBD2 (5 bases each). V lost 5 bases to trimming and J lost 1 base, with 16 bases between them. This CDR3 is 16 amino acids long. The germline CDR1 and CDR2 sequences are SEHNR and FQNEAQ (reference sequence). The CDR3 protein is CASSQTQQGGTDTQYF. In DNA form, the CDR3 reads TGTGCCAGCAGCCAGACCCAGCAGGGAGGCACAGATACGCAGTATTTT.

The V and J genes are TRBV2 and TRBJ2-2; D perhaps matches TRBD1 (6 bases). The CDR3 runs 17 residues. Germline V gene data show CDR1 as SNHLY and CDR2 as FYNNEI. Trimming removed 9 bases from V and 1 base from J, with 21 bases in between. The CDR3 DNA is TGTGCCAGTCGGTTCGAGCCGGGACAACAGAACACCGGGGAGCTGTTTTTT. Its translation: CASRFEPGQQNTGELFF.

The V call is TRBV30, the J call TRBJ2-3; maybe TRBD2 (5 bases). The V gene's germline CDR1 is GTSNPN and CDR2 SVGIG (reference sequence). The CDR3 covers 14 residues. Trimming shortened V by 7 bases and J by 2 bases, and 16 bases separated the two germline ends. CDR3 in amino acids: CAFSLAGLTDTQYF. The CDR3, as DNA: TGTGCCTTTTCCCTGGCGGGTCTCACAGATACGCAGTATTTT.

This chain connects TRBV9 to TRBJ2-7; 8 nucleotides agree with TRBD1. The V gene's germline CDR1 is SGDLS and CDR2 YYNGEE. V was clipped by 5 bases and J by 2 bases; unmatched bases: 9. The CDR3 has 15 residues. In DNA form, the CDR3 reads TGTGCCAGCAGTGATTCCGGGACAGGCGCCTACGAGCAGTACTTC. It translates to CASSDSGTGAYEQYF.

The chain has TRBV4-3 and TRBJ2-2, with TRBD2 matching over 7 bases. J lost 0 bases, V lost 3 bases, and 10 bases had no gene match. Germline lookup yields CDR1 LGHNA and CDR2 YSLEER. The CDR3 consists of 18 residues. The chain's CDR3 is CASSQTRWGGPNTGELFF. The CDR3 DNA sequence: TGCGCCAGCAGCCAGACAAGGTGGGGAGGGCCGAACACCGGGGAGCTGTTTTTT.

V is TRBV10-2 and J is TRBJ1-5; the D is unclear. The CDR3 sequence is 17 residues long. V dropped 2 bases and J dropped 5 bases, with 19 bases sitting between them. CDR1 and CDR2 from the germline V gene are WSHSY and SAAADI. The CDR3: CASSETWPKAVDQPQHF. The DNA of the CDR3 is TGCGCCAGCAGTGAGACGTGGCCAAAGGCAGTCGATCAGCCCCAGCATTTT.

This clone was observed once. The chain links TRBV28 to TRBJ2-7; possible D gene TRBD2, 5 bases. V was shortened by 8 bases and J by 5 bases, with 10 bases between the two germline ends. Germline V lookup: CDR1 MDHEN, CDR2 SYDVKM. The CDR3 contains 11 residues. CDR3 bases: TGTGCCAGCTGCTTCGGGAACGAGCAGTACTTC. Amino acid sequence: CASCFGNEQYF. Using reference TRBV28 and TRBJ2-7 for the parts outside the CDR3, the full variable domain is DVKVTQSSRYLVKRTGEKVFLECVQDMDHENMFWYRQDPGLGLRLIYFSYDVKMKEKGDIPEGYSVSREKKERFSLILESASTNQTSMYLCASCFGNEQYFGPGTRLTVT.

In DNA form, the CDR3 reads TGTGCCAGCAGTTACTTCGGACAGGGGGCGGAGAGTGAGCAGTTCTTC. It specifies CASSYFGQGAESEQFF. The chain combines TRBV6-5 with TRBJ2-1, with 11 bases identical to TRBD1. In germline, CDR1 is MNHEY, CDR2 SVGAGI. Trimming at V came to 1 base and at J to 9 bases, leaving 8 bases not matched to a gene. This CDR3 contains 16 residues.

This rearrangement joins TRBV11-2 to TRBJ2-7, with D maybe TRBD1 (5 bases). Germline V gene lookup returns CDR1 SGHAT and CDR2 FQNNGV. The CDR3 is 13 residues long. The V end lost 5 bases, the J end lost 2 bases, and 10 bases lay between the germline ends. CDR3 loop: CASSPDRPYEQYF. The CDR3 DNA is TGTGCCAGCAGCCCCGACAGACCCTACGAGCAGTACTTC.

The chain has TRBV27 and TRBJ1-2, with D maybe TRBD1 (6 bases). The CDR3 is 16 amino acids. Looked up from germline, CDR1 is MNHEY and CDR2 is SMNVEV (reference sequence). With 7 bases removed from V and 8 bases from J, the gap between germline ends came to 26 bases. The CDR3 nucleotides read TGTGCCAGCACCCTGAGGGGAGGGGGTCCATACCAGGGCTACACCTTC. It translates to CASTLRGGGPYQGYTF.

The chain combines TRBV19 with TRBJ2-1, with 7 positions matching TRBD2. The V gene's germline CDR1 is LNHDA and CDR2 SQIVND (reference sequence). This CDR3 is 13 amino acids long. The ends lost 8 bases at V and 0 bases at J; junction bases unmatched: 1. The CDR3 bases are TGTGCCAGTGGCGGGAGCTCCTACAATGAGCAGTTCTTC. It yields the protein CASGGSSYNEQFF.

The V gene is TRBV16, the J gene TRBJ2-7; no firm D call. Germline CDR1 is KGHSY and CDR2 is FQNENV. The CDR3 is 14 amino acids. Trimming took off 0 bases at V and 5 bases at J, with 11 bases between the two ends. CDR3 residues: CASSQSPRLDEQYF. CDR3 sequence (DNA): TGTGCCAGCAGCCAATCGCCCCGTTTGGACGAGCAGTACTTC.

This chain uses TRBV4-2 with TRBJ2-1; 7 bases agree with TRBD2. The germline CDR1 and CDR2 sequences are LGHNA and YNFKEQ. CDR3 length equals 15 residues. J was trimmed by 3 bases and V by 0 bases; bases with no gene match: 2. The CDR3 protein is CASSQDWDYYNEQFF. Written as DNA, the CDR3 is TGTGCCAGCAGCCAAGACTGGGACTACTACAATGAGCAGTTCTTC.